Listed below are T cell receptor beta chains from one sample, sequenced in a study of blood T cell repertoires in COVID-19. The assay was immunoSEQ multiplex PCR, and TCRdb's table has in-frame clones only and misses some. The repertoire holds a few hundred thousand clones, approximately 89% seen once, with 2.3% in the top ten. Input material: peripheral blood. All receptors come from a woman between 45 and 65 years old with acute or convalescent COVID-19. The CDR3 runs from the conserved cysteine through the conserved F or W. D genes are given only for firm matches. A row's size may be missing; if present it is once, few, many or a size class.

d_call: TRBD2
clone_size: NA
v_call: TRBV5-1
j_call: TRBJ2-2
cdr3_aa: CASSLSGRNTGELFF
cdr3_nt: TGCGCCAGCAGCTTGAGCGGGAGGAACACCGGGGAGCTGTTTTTT

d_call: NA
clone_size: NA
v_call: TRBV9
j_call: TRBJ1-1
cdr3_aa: CASSAGHLNTEAFF
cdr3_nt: TGTGCCAGCAGCGCGGGACACCTAAACACTGAAGCTTTCTTT

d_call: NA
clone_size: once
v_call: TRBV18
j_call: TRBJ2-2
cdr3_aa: CASSPVGGLAGELFF
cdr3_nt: TGTGCCAGCTCACCAGTTGGGGGCCTAGCCGGGGAGCTGTTTTTT

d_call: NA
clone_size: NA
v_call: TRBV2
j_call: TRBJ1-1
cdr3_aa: CASRTGANTEAFF
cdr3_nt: TGTGCCAGCAGGACAGGAGCGAACACTGAAGCTTTCTTT

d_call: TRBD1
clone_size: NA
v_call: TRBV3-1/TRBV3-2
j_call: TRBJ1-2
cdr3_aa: CASSHADRGYGYTF
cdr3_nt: TGTGCCAGCAGCCATGCGGACAGGGGCTACGGCTACACCTTC

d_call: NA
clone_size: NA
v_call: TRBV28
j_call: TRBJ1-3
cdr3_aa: CASSLYGARGNTIYF
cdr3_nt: TGTGCCAGCAGTTTATATGGGGCGCGGGGAAACACCATATATTTT

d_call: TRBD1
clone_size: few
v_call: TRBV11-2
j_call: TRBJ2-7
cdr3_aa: CASSSGQATYEQYF
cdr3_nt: TGTGCCAGCAGCTCGGGACAGGCGACCTACGAGCAGTACTTC

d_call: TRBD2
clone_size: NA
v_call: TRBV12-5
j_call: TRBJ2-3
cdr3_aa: CASGLGSGASTDTQYF
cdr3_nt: TGTGCTAGTGGTTTGGGAAGCGGGGCTAGCACAGATACGCAGTATTTT

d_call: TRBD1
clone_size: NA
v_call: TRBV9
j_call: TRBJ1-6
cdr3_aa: CASSGGQGRFREDSPLHF
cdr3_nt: TGTGCCAGCAGTGGGGGACAGGGGAGGTTCAGGGAAGATTCACCCCTCCACTTT

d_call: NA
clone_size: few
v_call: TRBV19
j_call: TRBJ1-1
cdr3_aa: CATALRANTEAFF
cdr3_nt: TGTGCCACTGCCCTCAGGGCGAACACTGAAGCTTTCTTT

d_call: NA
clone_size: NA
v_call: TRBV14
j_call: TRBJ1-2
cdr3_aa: CASSQDRWTVGYTF
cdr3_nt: TGTGCCAGCAGCCAAGATCGCTGGACAGTTGGCTACACCTTC

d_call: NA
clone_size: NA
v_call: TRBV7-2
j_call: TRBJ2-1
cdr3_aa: CASSLAIQGVRQFF
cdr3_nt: TGTGCCAGCAGCTTAGCCATACAGGGAGTTCGGCAGTTCTTC

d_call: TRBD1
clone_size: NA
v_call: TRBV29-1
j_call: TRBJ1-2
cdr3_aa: CSVETGANYGYTF
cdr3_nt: TGCAGCGTGGAGACAGGGGCGAACTATGGCTACACCTTC

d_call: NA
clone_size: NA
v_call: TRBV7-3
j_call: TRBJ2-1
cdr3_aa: CASSLLATNEQFF
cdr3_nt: TGTGCCAGCAGCTTATTAGCGACCAATGAGCAGTTCTTC

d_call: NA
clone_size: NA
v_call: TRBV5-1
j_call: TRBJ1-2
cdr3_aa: CASSPDRINYGYTF
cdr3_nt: TGCGCCAGCAGCCCCGACAGAATAAACTATGGCTACACCTTC

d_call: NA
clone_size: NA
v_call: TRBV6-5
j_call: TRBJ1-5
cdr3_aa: CASSSRQVNQPQHF
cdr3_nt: TGTGCCAGCAGCTCTAGACAGGTCAATCAGCCCCAGCATTTT

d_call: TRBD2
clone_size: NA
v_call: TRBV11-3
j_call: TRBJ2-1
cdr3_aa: CASSLEGGRGYNEQFF
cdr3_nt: TGTGCCAGCAGCTTAGAAGGCGGGAGGGGGTACAATGAGCAGTTCTTC

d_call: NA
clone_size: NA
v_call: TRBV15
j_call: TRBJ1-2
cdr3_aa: CATSKEGGYGYTF
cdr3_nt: TGTGCCACCAGCAAAGAGGGGGGTTACGGCTACACCTTC

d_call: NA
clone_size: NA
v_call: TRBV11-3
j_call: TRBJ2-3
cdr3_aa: CASSSQADTQYF
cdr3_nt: TGTGCCAGCAGTTCGCAGGCAGATACGCAGTATTTT

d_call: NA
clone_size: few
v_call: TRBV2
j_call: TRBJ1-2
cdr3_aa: CASSSDTNYGYTF
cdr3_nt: TGTGCCAGCAGTTCCGACACCAACTATGGCTACACCTTC

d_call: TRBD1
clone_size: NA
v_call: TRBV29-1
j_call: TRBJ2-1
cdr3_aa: CSVEGQGSYNEQFF
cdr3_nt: TGCAGCGTTGAGGGACAGGGCTCCTACAATGAGCAGTTCTTC

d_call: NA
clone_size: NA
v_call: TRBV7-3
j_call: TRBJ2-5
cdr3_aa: CASSRGTAETQYF
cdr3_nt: TGTGCCAGCAGCCGCGGGACCGCAGAGACCCAGTACTTC

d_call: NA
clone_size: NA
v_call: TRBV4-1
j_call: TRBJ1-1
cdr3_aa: CASSQRLGSEAFF
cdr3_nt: TGCGCCAGCAGCCAACGACTGGGTTCTGAAGCTTTCTTT

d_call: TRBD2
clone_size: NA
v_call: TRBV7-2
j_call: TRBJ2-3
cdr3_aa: CASSLGPAGGADTQYF
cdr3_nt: TGTGCCAGCAGCTTAGGTCCAGCGGGAGGTGCAGATACGCAGTATTTT

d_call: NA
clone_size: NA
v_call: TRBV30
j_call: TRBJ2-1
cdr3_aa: CAWSVQSNNEQFF
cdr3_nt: TGTGCCTGGAGTGTACAGTCAAACAATGAGCAGTTCTTC

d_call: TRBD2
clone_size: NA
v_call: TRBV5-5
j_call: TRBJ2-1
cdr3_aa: CASSASLPGTIQFF
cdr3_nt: TGTGCCAGCAGCGCGTCCCTGCCCGGGACTATACAGTTCTTC

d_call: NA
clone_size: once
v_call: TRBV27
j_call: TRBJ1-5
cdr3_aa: CASSQRGSNQPQHF
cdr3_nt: TGTGCCAGCAGTCAAAGGGGGAGCAATCAGCCCCAGCATTTT

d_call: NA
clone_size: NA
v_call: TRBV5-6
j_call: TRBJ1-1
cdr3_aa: CASSLWSRENTEAFF
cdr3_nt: TGTGCCAGCAGCTTGTGGAGCAGAGAAAACACTGAAGCTTTCTTT

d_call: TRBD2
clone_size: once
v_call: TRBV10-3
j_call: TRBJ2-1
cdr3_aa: CAIRGLAGGSEQFF
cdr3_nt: TGTGCCATCAGGGGACTAGCGGGAGGGAGTGAGCAGTTCTTC

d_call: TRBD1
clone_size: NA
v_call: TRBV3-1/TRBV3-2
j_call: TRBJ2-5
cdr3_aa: CASSQVRGQGPKETQYF
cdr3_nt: TGTGCCAGCAGCCAAGTAAGGGGACAGGGCCCAAAAGAGACCCAGTACTTC

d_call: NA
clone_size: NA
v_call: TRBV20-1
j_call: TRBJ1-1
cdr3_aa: CSAPATTEAFF
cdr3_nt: TGCAGTGCGCCTGCGACAACTGAAGCTTTCTTT

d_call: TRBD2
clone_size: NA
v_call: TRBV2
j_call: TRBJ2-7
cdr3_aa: CASSETSATYEQYF
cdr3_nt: TGTGCCAGCAGTGAGACTAGCGCAACCTACGAGCAGTACTTC

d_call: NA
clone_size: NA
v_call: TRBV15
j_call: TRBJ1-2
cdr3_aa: CATSRDRGSNYGYTF
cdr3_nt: TGTGCCACCAGCAGAGATCGAGGATCTAACTATGGCTACACCTTC

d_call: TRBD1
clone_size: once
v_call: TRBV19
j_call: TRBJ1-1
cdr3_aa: CASGTRGANTEAFF
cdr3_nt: TGTGCCAGTGGAACCAGGGGGGCGAACACTGAAGCTTTCTTT

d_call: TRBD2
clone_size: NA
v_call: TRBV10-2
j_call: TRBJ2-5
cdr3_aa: CASNLLGTSSETQYF
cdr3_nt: TGCGCCAGCAACTTACTGGGGACTAGCTCCGAGACCCAGTACTTC

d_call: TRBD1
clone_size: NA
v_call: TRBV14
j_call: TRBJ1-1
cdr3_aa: CASSPGTGRRTEAFF
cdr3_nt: TGTGCCAGCAGCCCTGGGACAGGGAGGAGAACTGAAGCTTTCTTT

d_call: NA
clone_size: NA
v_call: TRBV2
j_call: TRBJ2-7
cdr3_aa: CASRAQGYEQYF
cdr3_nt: TGTGCCAGCAGGGCCCAGGGTTACGAGCAGTACTTC

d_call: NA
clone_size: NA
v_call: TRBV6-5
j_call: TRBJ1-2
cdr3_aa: CASTRGFGYGYTF
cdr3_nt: TGTGCCAGCACGCGGGGATTCGGCTATGGCTACACCTTC

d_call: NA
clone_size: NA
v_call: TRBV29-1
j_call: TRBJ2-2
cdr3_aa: CSVVQGFGTGELFF
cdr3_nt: TGCAGCGTTGTTCAGGGCTTTGGCACCGGGGAGCTGTTTTTT

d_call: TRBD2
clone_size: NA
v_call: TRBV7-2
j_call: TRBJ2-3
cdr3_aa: CASSLSPSGGFTDTQYF
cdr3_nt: TGTGCCAGCAGCTTATCCCCTAGCGGGGGATTCACAGATACGCAGTATTTT

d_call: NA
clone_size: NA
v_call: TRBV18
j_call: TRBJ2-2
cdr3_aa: CASSWGLSDTGELFF
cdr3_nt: TGTGCCAGCTCTTGGGGACTTTCCGACACCGGGGAGCTGTTTTTT

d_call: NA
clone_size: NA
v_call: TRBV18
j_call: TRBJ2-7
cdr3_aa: CASSLSGSSSYEQYF
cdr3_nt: TGTGCCAGCTCTCTTTCCGGGTCGAGCTCCTACGAGCAGTACTTC

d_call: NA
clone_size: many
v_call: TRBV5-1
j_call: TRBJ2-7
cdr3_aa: CASSPGGGYYEQYF
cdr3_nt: TGCGCCAGCAGCCCCGGTGGCGGATACTACGAGCAGTACTTC

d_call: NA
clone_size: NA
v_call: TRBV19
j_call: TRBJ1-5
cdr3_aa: CASSIDVAYSNQPQHF
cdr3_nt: TGTGCCAGTAGTATAGATGTAGCTTATAGCAATCAGCCCCAGCATTTT

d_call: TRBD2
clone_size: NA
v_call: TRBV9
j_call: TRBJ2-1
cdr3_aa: CASSWGLAEMDEQFF
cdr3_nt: TGTGCCAGCAGCTGGGGACTAGCGGAAATGGATGAGCAGTTCTTC

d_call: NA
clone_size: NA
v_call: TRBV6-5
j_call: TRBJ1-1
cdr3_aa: CASSSRVSSFTEAFF
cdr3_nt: TGTGCCAGCAGCTCCCGGGTCTCAAGTTTCACTGAAGCTTTCTTT

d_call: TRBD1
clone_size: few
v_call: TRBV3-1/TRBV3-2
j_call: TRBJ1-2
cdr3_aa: CASSQQGGQGTGYTF
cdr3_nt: TGTGCCAGCAGCCAACAAGGGGGACAGGGGACTGGCTACACCTTC

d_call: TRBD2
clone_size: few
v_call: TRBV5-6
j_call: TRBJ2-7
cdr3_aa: CASSFSGTYYEQYF
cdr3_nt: TGTGCCAGCAGCTTCAGCGGGACTTACTACGAGCAGTACTTC

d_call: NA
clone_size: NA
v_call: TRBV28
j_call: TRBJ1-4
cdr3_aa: CASSGGTDLNEKLFF
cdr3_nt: TGTGCCAGCAGTGGGGGGACGGATTTAAATGAAAAACTGTTTTTT

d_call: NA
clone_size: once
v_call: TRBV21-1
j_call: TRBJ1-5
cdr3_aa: CAKAEDTRGNQPQHF
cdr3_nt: TGTGCCAAGGCCGAGGACACCAGGGGCAATCAGCCCCAGCATTTT

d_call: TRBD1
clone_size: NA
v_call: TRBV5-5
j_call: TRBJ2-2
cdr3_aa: CASSLGTGNTGELFF
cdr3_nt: TGTGCCAGCAGCTTGGGGACAGGGAACACCGGGGAGCTGTTTTTT

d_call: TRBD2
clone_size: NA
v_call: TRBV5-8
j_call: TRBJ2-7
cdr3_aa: CASRDGTSGSSYEQYF
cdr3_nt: TGTGCCAGCAGGGACGGGACTAGCGGGAGCTCCTACGAGCAGTACTTC

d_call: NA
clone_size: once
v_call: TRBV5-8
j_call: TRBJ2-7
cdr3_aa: CASSFEGANTNEQYF
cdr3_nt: TGTGCCAGCAGCTTTGAGGGAGCGAATACGAACGAGCAGTACTTC